This T cell receptor (beta chain) emerged from a study of T-cell memory formation after mild COVID-19. Study-wide results and caveats: Specificity for SARS-CoV-2 was not confirmed among the second-wave clones peaking on day 37.

This clonotype appeared many times. Its antigen is unidentified. Trimming pared 3 bases from V and 0 bases from J, leaving 25 bases between. The CDR3 loop spans 19 amino acids. Germline-derived CDR1 and CDR2 are SGHRS and YFSETQ. Each CDR3 protein is one row after TCRdb ran MiXCR on the 5' RACE reads. Here the sample spans roughly 130,000 distinct CDR3 sequences, more than 15% being singletons. V and J are TRBV5-1 and TRBJ2-7, with D unclear. This receptor was obtained from an adult woman who had mild COVID-19 (a few samples of this study predate the infection). Cell type and time point are not known. Source material: PBMCs or a T cell subset sorted from them (not recorded which). The CDR3 bases are TGCGCCAGCAGCTCCCCGACTCAGGTGCGCCCTATGTTCTCCTACGAGCAGTACTTC. Its protein product is CASSSPTQVRPMFSYEQYF.